The 21 T cell receptor beta chains in this list originate from one sample, sequenced in a study of cytomegalovirus exposure and HLA in healthy donors. PCR used 60 Vbeta primers and 13 Jbeta primers. Only in-frame clones appear in the TCRdb table, and some are missing; sequencing was by immunoSEQ multiplex PCR. The sample records 150,000 to 200,000 clones, approximately 80% being singletons. The sample consisted of PBMCs. These receptors were collected from a man younger than 30 in good health and CMV-seropositive.

The CDR3 nucleotides read TGTGCCAGCAGCTTAGAACGGTCCTTTACCGGGGAGCTGTTTTTT. As protein: CASSLERSFTGELFF. The chain recombines TRBV7-2 with TRBJ2-2; no definite D call. Germline lookup yields CDR1 SGHTA and CDR2 FQGNSA. This CDR3 is 15 amino acids long. Trimming shortened V by 1 base and J by 5 bases, and 11 bases separated the two germline ends. The full variable domain, completed using reference TRBV7-2 and TRBJ2-2, is GAGVSQSPSNKVTEKGKDVELRCDPISGHTALYWYRQSLGQGLEFLIYFQGNSAPDKSGLPSDRFSAERTGGSVSTLTIQRTQQEDSAVYLCASSLERSFTGELFFGEGSRLTVL.

The CDR3 sequence is CASSELAGTARGGYTF. Written as DNA, the CDR3 is TGTGCCAGCAGTGAACTCGCCGGGACAGCCCGGGGTGGCTACACCTTC. J is TRBJ1-2 and V is TRBV28; 7 positions agree with TRBD1. CDR1 MDHEN and CDR2 SYDVKM come from the germline V gene. Trimming took 5 bases from V and 7 from J; bases not matched to a gene: 16. The CDR3 loop spans 16 amino acids.

This rearrangement joins TRBV28 to TRBJ1-5; no reliable D call. The length of the CDR3 is 14 residues. Germline V CDR1 and CDR2: MDHEN, SYDVKM. V was shortened by 3 bases and J by 0 bases, with 6 bases between the two germline ends. Here the CDR3 reads CASSFGDSNQPQHF. The CDR3 bases are TGTGCCAGCAGTTTCGGAGATAGCAATCAGCCCCAGCATTTT. Full variable domain (missing parts from reference TRBV28 and TRBJ1-5): DVKVTQSSRYLVKRTGEKVFLECVQDMDHENMFWYRQDPGLGLRLIYFSYDVKMKEKGDIPEGYSVSREKKERFSLILESASTNQTSMYLCASSFGDSNQPQHFGDGTRLSIL.

The chain carries TRBV6-1 and TRBJ2-2; D is unclear. Trimming pared 8 bases from V and 0 bases from J, leaving 10 bases between. The germline CDR1 and CDR2 sequences are MNHNS and SASEGT. This CDR3 is 14 amino acids long. The CDR3 region is CASLRQSNTGELFF. As DNA, the CDR3 is TGTGCCAGCCTACGACAATCGAACACCGGGGAGCTGTTTTTT.

This clone was recorded a few times. The CDR3 reads CASSETVTTNEKLFF. CDR3 in DNA: TGTGCCAGCAGTGAAACGGTTACAACTAATGAAAAACTGTTTTTT. The J gene is TRBJ1-4, the V gene TRBV25-1; D is unclear. The germline CDR1 and CDR2 sequences are MGHDK and SYGVNS. The CDR3 contains 15 residues. Deletions cut 2 bases from V and 0 bases from J, with 7 bases between.

The chain employs TRBV7-9 and TRBJ2-1; TRBD2 matches 7 bases. CDR3 length: 12 residues. Trimming took 5 bases from V and 13 from J; bases not matched to a gene: 8. Germline V CDR1 and CDR2: SEHNR, FQNEAQ (reference sequence). CDR3 in amino acids: CASSLREGPQFF. CDR3 DNA sequence: TGTGCCAGCAGCCTAAGGGAGGGGCCACAGTTCTTC.

This sequence joins TRBV9 and TRBJ2-5; 9 bases align to TRBD1. The V gene end was trimmed by 4 bases and the J gene end by 0 bases; junction bases not matched to a gene: 7. Germline V gene lookup returns CDR1 SGDLS and CDR2 YYNGEE. There are 16 residues in the CDR3. CDR3 loop: CASSPGTGIYQETQYF. The DNA for the CDR3 is TGTGCCAGCAGCCCGGGGACAGGGATTTACCAAGAGACCCAGTACTTC.

The chain uses TRBV7-3 and TRBJ2-1, with a possible D match to TRBD2 (7 bases). Germline CDR1 is SGHTA and CDR2 is FQGTGA. This CDR3 is 16 amino acids long. V lost 4 bases and J lost 5, with 18 bases in between. CDR3 protein: CASSSWSGGADNEQFF. CDR3 in DNA: TGTGCCAGCAGCTCCTGGAGTGGGGGGGCGGACAATGAGCAGTTCTTC.

The chain has TRBV6-5 and TRBJ1-2, with 8 bases that match TRBD1. Germline loops: CDR1 MNHEY, CDR2 SVGAGI. The V segment lost 1 base and the J segment 8 bases; nucleotides outside the gene matches: 9. This CDR3 has 15 amino acids. CDR3 in DNA: TGTGCCAGCAGTTACTTATGGACAGGGCATGGCGGCTACACCTTC. Its translation: CASSYLWTGHGGYTF.

The chain links TRBV5-1 to TRBJ2-1; a weak D match, TRBD2 (6 bases). Trimming took off 3 bases at V and 5 bases at J, with 12 bases between the two ends. The germline V gene encodes CDR1 SGHRS and CDR2 YFSETQ. The CDR3 loop spans 14 amino acids. CDR3 sequence reads: CASSSGTGNNEQFF. For the CDR3, the DNA is TGCGCCAGCAGCTCCGGGACTGGTAACAATGAGCAGTTCTTC.

The chain has TRBV7-9 and TRBJ2-7; 9 bases are a match to TRBD1. The J segment lost 6 bases and the V segment lost 5 bases, leaving 8 bases of the junction unmatched. The CDR3 runs 14 residues. Germline lookup yields CDR1 SEHNR and CDR2 FQNEAQ (reference sequence). The DNA for the CDR3 is TGTGCCAGCAGCCTAGGCGGGACAGGGAGCGAGCAGTACTTC. Translation: CASSLGGTGSEQYF.

This chain joins TRBV7-6 and TRBJ1-5; D perhaps matches TRBD1 (5 bases). The V end was cut by 4 bases, the J end by 5 bases, with 15 bases between. CDR1 and CDR2 from the germline V gene are SGHVS and FNYEAQ. CDR3 size: 15 residues. The CDR3 coding sequence is TGTGCCAGCAGCTCCCAACGACAGAAAGATCAGCCCCAGCATTTT. Translated: CASSSQRQKDQPQHF.

This chain uses TRBV6-1 with TRBJ1-1, with unresolved D. Germline V lookup: CDR1 MNHNS, CDR2 SASEGT. CDR3 length: 11 residues. CDR3 sequence reads: CASGRNTEAFF. The CDR3 region has the DNA TGTGCAAGCGGCAGAAACACTGAAGCTTTCTTT.

The V and J genes are TRBV7-2 and TRBJ2-7; D uncertain. V dropped 6 bases and J dropped 1 base, with 10 bases sitting between them. The CDR3 sequence is 13 residues long. The V gene's germline CDR1 is SGHTA and CDR2 FQGNSA. The CDR3 loop reads CASRAGQSYEQYF. The CDR3 DNA is TGTGCCAGCAGGGCAGGTCAATCCTACGAGCAGTACTTC.

As to this clone: Other DNA sequences in this specimen translate into the identical CDR3. V is TRBV29-1 and J is TRBJ1-1; D not resolved. This CDR3 contains 11 residues. V shed 7 bases and J shed 5 bases, with 11 bases lying between them. Looked up from germline, CDR1 is SQVTM and CDR2 is ANQGSEA. The CDR3 DNA reads as TGCAGCGCGGGAGGCGGGACTGAAGCTTTCTTT. It specifies CSAGGGTEAFF.

This clone has a handful of counts. This chain connects TRBV28 to TRBJ1-2; perhaps TRBD1 as D (6 bases). This CDR3 comprises 13 residues. V was trimmed by 5 bases and J by 7 bases, leaving 14 bases between them. CDR1 MDHEN and CDR2 SYDVKM come from the germline V gene. CDR3 loop: CASSVQGRGGYTF. The DNA of the CDR3 is TGTGCCAGCAGTGTACAGGGCCGCGGTGGCTACACCTTC.

The chain joins TRBV21-1 to TRBJ1-4; the table's D gene call, TRBD1, was not cross checked with the DNA. TRBV21-1 is marked as a pseudogene. The CDR3 loop spans 13 amino acids. In DNA, the CDR3 is TGTGCCAGCAGCAAAGGGCACAGCGAAAAACTGTTTTTT. Protein product: CASSKGHSEKLFF.

The chain couples TRBV10-3 to TRBJ1-1, with D uncertain. The CDR3 loop spans 13 amino acids. The germline V gene has CDR1 ENHRY and CDR2 SYGVKD. Trimming took 6 bases from V and 4 from J, leaving 12 bases between them. The CDR3: CAIRRTAGTEAFF. Here the CDR3 DNA reads TGTGCCATCAGGAGAACAGCGGGCACTGAAGCTTTCTTT.

The chain has TRBV19 and TRBJ2-4; 7 bases are shared with TRBD1. This CDR3 contains 13 residues. V lost 6 bases to trimming and J lost 1 base; unmatched junction nucleotides: 0. Germline lookup yields CDR1 LNHDA and CDR2 SQIVND (reference sequence). The CDR3 bases are TGTGCCAGTAGCAGGGGGGCCAAAAACATTCAGTACTTC. It yields the protein CASSRGAKNIQYF.

This clone was seen only once. This chain joins TRBV4-3 and TRBJ2-7; TRBD2 is a possible D gene (5 bases). Trimming pared 2 bases from V and 2 bases from J, leaving 16 bases between. CDR3 length: 16 residues. The germline CDR1 and CDR2 sequences are LGHNA and YSLEER. In DNA form, the CDR3 reads TGCGCCAGCAGCCAATCATCGGAAAGCGGCGCCTACGAGCAGTACTTC. This encodes CASSQSSESGAYEQYF.

The chain carries TRBV12-5 and TRBJ2-2; no reliable D call. The ends were cut back, 6 bases at V and 1 base at J, with 9 bases in the middle. The germline V gene has CDR1 LGHNT and CDR2 FRNRAP. This CDR3 has 14 amino acids. Here the CDR3 DNA reads TGTGCTAGTGGCCGTACTCTGAACACCGGGGAGCTGTTTTTT. This translates into CASGRTLNTGELFF.